This is a list of T cell receptor beta chains from one sample in a study of control samples from healthy donors and cancer patients. Assay: immunoSEQ multiplex PCR; the TCRdb copy retains only in-frame clones and omits some. The sample contains 110,000 or so clones, around nine tenths of which appear only once. Sequencing input: blood. These receptors came from a man aged 25-45 years in good health. Each CDR3 is given with its conserved first and last residue. The D gene is left open where the match is weak. Some rows mark clone size as missing; the rest say once, few, many or name a class of expanded clone.

V gene,D gene,J gene,clone size,CDR3 protein,CDR3 DNA
TRBV2,TRBD2,TRBJ2-5,.,CASKLEAGGPQETQYF,TGTGCCAGCAAGTTAGAGGCGGGGGGGCCCCAAGAGACCCAGTACTTC
TRBV3-1/TRBV3-2,.,TRBJ2-2,once,CASSRLNTGELFF,TGTGCCAGCAGCAGACTTAACACCGGGGAGCTGTTTTTT
TRBV5-8,TRBD1,TRBJ2-3,once,CASSSSGAYRGRTDTQYF,TGTGCCAGCAGCTCAAGCGGGGCTTACAGGGGGCGTACAGATACGCAGTATTTT
TRBV7-2,.,TRBJ2-5,.,CASSLVVTRETQYF,TGTGCCAGCAGCTTAGTAGTGACTAGGGAGACCCAGTACTTC
TRBV30,.,TRBJ2-2,.,CAWRMSGSTGELFF,TGTGCCTGGAGGATGTCAGGGTCAACCGGGGAGCTGTTTTTT
TRBV18,.,TRBJ1-1,.,CASSPREEGTEAFF,TGTGCCAGCTCACCACGGGAGGAGGGGACTGAAGCTTTCTTT
TRBV7-2,.,TRBJ1-1,.,CASSIGTGEAFF,TGTGCCAGCAGCATCGGGACGGGAGAAGCTTTCTTT
TRBV29-1,.,TRBJ2-4,.,CSPIGQYKNIQYF,TGCAGCCCCATTGGACAGTACAAAAACATTCAGTACTTC
TRBV25-1,.,TRBJ1-4,.,CASSDPGQVSEKLFF,TGTGCCAGCAGTGATCCGGGACAAGTCAGTGAAAAACTGTTTTTT
TRBV4-1,TRBD1,TRBJ1-4,.,CASSQRDRNLATNEKLFF,TGCGCCAGCAGCCAAAGGGACAGGAATTTGGCAACTAATGAAAAACTGTTTTTT
TRBV4-1,TRBD1,TRBJ1-2,many,CASSHGRGGQGEGYTF,TGCGCCAGCAGCCATGGGCGGGGGGGACAGGGTGAAGGCTACACCTTC
TRBV5-1,.,TRBJ2-1,once,CASSLARRNEQFF,TGCGCCAGCAGCTTGGCTAGGAGGAATGAGCAGTTCTTC
TRBV12-3/TRBV12-4,.,TRBJ2-3,.,CASNRVEDTQYF,TGTGCCAGCAATAGGGTTGAGGATACGCAGTATTTT
TRBV6-1,TRBD2,TRBJ2-3,few,CASSESSGGVDTQYF,TGTGCCAGCAGTGAATCTAGCGGGGGGGTTGATACGCAGTATTTT
TRBV11-3,.,TRBJ1-2,.,CASRKTSGLYGYTF,TGTGCCAGCAGAAAAACAAGCGGTCTCTATGGCTACACCTTC
TRBV7-2,.,TRBJ2-1,once,CASSPPRGGSYNEQFF,TGTGCCAGCAGCCCCCCAAGGGGGGGGTCTTACAATGAGCAGTTCTTC
TRBV5-1,.,TRBJ2-2,.,CASSPTRETGELFF,TGCGCCAGCAGCCCCACACGGGAGACCGGGGAGCTGTTTTTT
TRBV25-1,.,TRBJ2-3,.,CASSDDPTDTQYF,TGTGCCAGCAGTGACGACCCCACAGATACGCAGTATTTT
TRBV14,.,TRBJ1-2,.,CASSVDRNYGYTF,TGTGCCAGCAGCGTTGACAGGAACTATGGCTACACCTTC
TRBV7-2,.,TRBJ2-7,.,CASSLAKGRAHEQYF,TGTGCCAGCAGCTTAGCGAAGGGCAGGGCCCACGAGCAGTACTTC
TRBV7-2,.,TRBJ2-1,.,CASSRGRANEQFF,TGTGCCAGCAGCCGGGGCCGGGCCAACGAGCAGTTCTTC
TRBV30,.,TRBJ1-2,.,CAWSVNPVGYTF,TGTGCCTGGAGTGTAAATCCCGTTGGCTACACCTTC
TRBV11-2,.,TRBJ1-1,.,CASSLDVLGGSTEAFF,TGTGCCAGCAGCTTAGATGTATTGGGGGGGAGCACTGAAGCTTTCTTT
TRBV13,TRBD1,TRBJ1-4,few,CASSLVSGQDNEKLFF,TGTGCCAGCAGCTTAGTTTCGGGACAGGATAATGAAAAACTGTTTTTT
TRBV29-1,.,TRBJ2-5,.,CSAGQETQYF,TGCAGCGCTGGCCAAGAGACCCAGTACTTC
TRBV27,TRBD2,TRBJ2-5,.,CASRLAGGETQYF,TGTGCCAGCAGGCTAGCGGGGGGTGAGACCCAGTACTTC
TRBV27,TRBD2,TRBJ2-1,.,CASSLGLAGAKRNEQFF,TGTGCCAGCAGTTTAGGACTAGCGGGGGCCAAGAGGAATGAGCAGTTCTTC
TRBV5-1,.,TRBJ1-1,.,CASSPQGGNTEAFF,TGCGCCAGCAGCCCCCAGGGCGGGAACACTGAAGCTTTCTTT
TRBV6-1,.,TRBJ1-5,.,CASSELDRQPQHF,TGTGCCAGCAGTGAGCTGGACAGACAGCCCCAGCATTTT
TRBV5-5,TRBD2,TRBJ2-1,once,CASNLAGGYNEQFF,TGTGCCAGCAATCTAGCGGGGGGCTACAATGAGCAGTTCTTC
TRBV3-1/TRBV3-2,.,TRBJ2-2,.,CASSQGTTFTGELFF,TGTGCCAGCAGCCAAGGGACTACCTTCACCGGGGAGCTGTTTTTT
TRBV10-2,TRBD1,TRBJ1-5,.,CASSGQGGQPQHF,TGCGCCAGCAGTGGACAGGGGGGTCAGCCCCAGCATTTT
TRBV4-1,TRBD1,TRBJ2-3,.,CASSRTGKNTDTQYF,TGCGCCAGCAGCCGGACAGGGAAGAACACAGATACGCAGTATTTT
TRBV2,TRBD1,TRBJ1-2,.,CASSVPGQGPYGYTF,TGTGCCAGCAGTGTCCCGGGACAGGGACCCTATGGCTACACCTTC
TRBV19,.,TRBJ2-4,.,CASSSPGVSSAKNIQYF,TGTGCCAGTAGTTCGCCAGGGGTATCTTCGGCCAAAAACATTCAGTACTTC
TRBV6-2/TRBV6-3,TRBD1,TRBJ1-5,.,CASSYSGRGQSQPQHF,TGTGCCAGCAGTTACTCAGGCAGGGGGCAGAGTCAGCCCCAGCATTTT
TRBV19,TRBD1,TRBJ2-2,.,CATSGTGSTGELFF,TGTGCCACCTCCGGGACAGGGTCCACCGGGGAGCTGTTTTTT
TRBV18,TRBD1,TRBJ1-1,.,CASSPWEQGGEMNTEAFF,TGTGCCAGCTCACCATGGGAGCAGGGGGGTGAAATGAACACTGAAGCTTTCTTT
TRBV5-1,TRBD1,TRBJ1-2,.,CASSRGQDYGYTF,TGCGCCAGCAGCAGGGGACAGGACTATGGCTACACCTTC
TRBV24-1,.,TRBJ1-3,once,CATSDPGNTIYF,TGTGCCACCAGTGACCCCGGAAACACCATATATTTT
TRBV6-5,.,TRBJ1-1,.,CASSRLGITTEAFF,TGTGCCAGCAGTAGACTGGGGATTACCACTGAAGCTTTCTTT
TRBV7-3,TRBD1,TRBJ1-6,.,CASSPGQGGTPLHF,TGTGCCAGCAGCCCTGGACAGGGAGGTACACCCCTCCACTTT
TRBV28,.,TRBJ2-1,.,CASRDSLYNEQFF,TGTGCCTCCCGGGACTCTCTATACAATGAGCAGTTCTTC
TRBV10-1,TRBD2,TRBJ2-5,.,CASSPSGGETQYF,TGCGCCAGCAGTCCCTCGGGGGGAGAGACCCAGTACTTC
TRBV18,.,TRBJ1-3,.,CASSPTGVSGNTIYF,TGTGCCAGCTCACCAACGGGGGTCTCTGGAAACACCATATATTTT
TRBV11-3,TRBD1,TRBJ1-3,once,CASSKDRSSGNTIYF,TGTGCCAGCAGCAAGGACAGGTCCTCTGGAAACACCATATATTTT
TRBV3-1/TRBV3-2,.,TRBJ1-1,.,CASSQRDGNTEAFF,TGTGCCAGCAGCCAACGGGACGGAAACACTGAAGCTTTCTTT
TRBV2,.,TRBJ1-1,.,CASRGLEAFF,TGTGCCAGCAGGGGTCTCGAAGCTTTCTTT
TRBV7-3,.,TRBJ2-1,.,CASSREENEQFF,TGTGCCAGCAGCCGAGAGGAAAATGAGCAGTTCTTC
TRBV3-1/TRBV3-2,.,TRBJ1-6,.,CASSQELRTIGSPLHF,TGTGCCAGCAGCCAAGAACTCAGGACAATAGGCTCACCCCTCCACTTT
TRBV5-4,.,TRBJ1-2,.,CASSANPDSFYGYTF,TGTGCCAGCAGCGCCAATCCGGACAGCTTCTATGGCTACACCTTC